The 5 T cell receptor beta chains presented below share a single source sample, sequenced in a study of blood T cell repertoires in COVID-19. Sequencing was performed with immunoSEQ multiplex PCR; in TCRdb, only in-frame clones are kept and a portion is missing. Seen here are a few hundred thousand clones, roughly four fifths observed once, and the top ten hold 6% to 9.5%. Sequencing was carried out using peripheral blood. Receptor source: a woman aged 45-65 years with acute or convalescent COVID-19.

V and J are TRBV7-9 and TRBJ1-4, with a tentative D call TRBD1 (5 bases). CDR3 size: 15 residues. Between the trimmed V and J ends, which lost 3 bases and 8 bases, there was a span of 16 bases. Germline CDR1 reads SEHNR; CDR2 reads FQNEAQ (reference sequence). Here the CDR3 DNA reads TGTGCCAGCAGCTTGGGAGGGGTTGACGGGGAAAAACTGTTTTTT. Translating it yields CASSLGGVDGEKLFF. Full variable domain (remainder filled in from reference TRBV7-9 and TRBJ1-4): DTGVSQNPRHKITKRGQNVTFRCDPISEHNRLYWYRQTLGQGPEFLTYFQNEAQLEKSRLLSDRFSAERPKGSFSTLEIQRTEQGDSAMYLCASSLGGVDGEKLFFGSGTQLSVL.

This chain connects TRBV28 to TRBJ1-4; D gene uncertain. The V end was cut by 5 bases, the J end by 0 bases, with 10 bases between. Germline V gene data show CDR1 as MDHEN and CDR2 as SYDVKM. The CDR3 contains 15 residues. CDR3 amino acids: CASSLTPTTNEKLFF. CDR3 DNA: TGTGCCAGCAGTCTAACCCCCACAACTAATGAAAAACTGTTTTTT.

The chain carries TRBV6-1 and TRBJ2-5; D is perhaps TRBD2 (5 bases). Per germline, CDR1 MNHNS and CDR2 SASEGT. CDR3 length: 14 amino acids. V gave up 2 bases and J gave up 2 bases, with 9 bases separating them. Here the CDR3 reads CASSESGRQETQYF. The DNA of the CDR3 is TGTGCCAGCAGTGAAAGCGGCAGACAAGAGACCCAGTACTTC.

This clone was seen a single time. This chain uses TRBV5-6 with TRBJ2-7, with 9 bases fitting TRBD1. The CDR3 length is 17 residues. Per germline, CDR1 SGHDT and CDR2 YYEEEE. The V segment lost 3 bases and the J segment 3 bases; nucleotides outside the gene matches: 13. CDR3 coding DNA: TGTGCCAGCAGCTCCCCCACCGGGACAGGGTTTTTCTACGAGCAGTACTTC. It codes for CASSSPTGTGFFYEQYF. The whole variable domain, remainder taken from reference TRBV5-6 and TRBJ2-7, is DAGVTQSPTHLIKTRGQQVTLRCSPKSGHDTVSWYQQALGQGPQFIFQYYEEEERQRGNFPDRFSGHQFPNYSSELNVNALLLGDSALYLCASSSPTGTGFFYEQYFGPGTRLTVT.

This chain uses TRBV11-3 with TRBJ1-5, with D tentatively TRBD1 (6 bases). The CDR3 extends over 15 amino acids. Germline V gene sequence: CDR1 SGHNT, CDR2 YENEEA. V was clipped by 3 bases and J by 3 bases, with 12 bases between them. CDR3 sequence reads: CASSFKGQYNQPQHF. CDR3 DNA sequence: TGTGCCAGCAGCTTTAAAGGACAGTACAATCAGCCCCAGCATTTT.